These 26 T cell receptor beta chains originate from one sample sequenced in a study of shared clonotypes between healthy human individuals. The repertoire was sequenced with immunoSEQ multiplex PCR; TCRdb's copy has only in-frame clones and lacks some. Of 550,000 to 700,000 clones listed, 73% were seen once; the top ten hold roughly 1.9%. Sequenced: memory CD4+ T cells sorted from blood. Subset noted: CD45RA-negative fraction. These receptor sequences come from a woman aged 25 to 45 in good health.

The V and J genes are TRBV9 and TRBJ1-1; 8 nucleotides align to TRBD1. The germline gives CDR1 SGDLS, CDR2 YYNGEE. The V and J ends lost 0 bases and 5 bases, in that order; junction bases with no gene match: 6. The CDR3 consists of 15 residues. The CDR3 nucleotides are TGTGCCAGCAGCGTAGAAGGCAGGGGGCAAACTGAAGCTTTCTTT. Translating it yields CASSVEGRGQTEAFF.

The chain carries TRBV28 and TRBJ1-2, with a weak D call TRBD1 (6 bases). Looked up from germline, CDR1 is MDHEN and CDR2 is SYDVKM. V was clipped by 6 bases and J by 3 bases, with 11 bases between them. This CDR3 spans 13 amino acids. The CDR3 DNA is TGTGCCAGCAGGCACAGGGACGACTATGGCTACACCTTC. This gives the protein CASRHRDDYGYTF.

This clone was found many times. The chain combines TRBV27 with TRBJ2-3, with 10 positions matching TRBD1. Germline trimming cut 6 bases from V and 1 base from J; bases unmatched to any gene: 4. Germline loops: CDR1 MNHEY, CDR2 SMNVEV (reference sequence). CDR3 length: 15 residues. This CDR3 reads CASRTGGAGTDTQYF. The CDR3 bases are TGTGCCAGCAGGACAGGGGGCGCGGGCACAGATACGCAGTATTTT.

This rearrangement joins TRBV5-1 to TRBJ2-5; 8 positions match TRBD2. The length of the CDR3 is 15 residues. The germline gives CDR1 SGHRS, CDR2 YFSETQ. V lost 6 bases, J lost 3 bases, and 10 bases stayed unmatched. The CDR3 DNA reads TGCGCCAGCACCCTTGGAGGGCGGGAGGAAGAGACCCAGTACTTC. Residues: CASTLGGREEETQYF.

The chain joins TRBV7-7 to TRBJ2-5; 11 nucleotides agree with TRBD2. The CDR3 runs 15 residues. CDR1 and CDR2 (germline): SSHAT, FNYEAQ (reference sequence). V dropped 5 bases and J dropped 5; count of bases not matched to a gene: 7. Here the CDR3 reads CASSRNSGRAETQYF. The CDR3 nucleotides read TGTGCCAGCAGCAGAAATAGCGGGAGGGCGGAGACCCAGTACTTC.

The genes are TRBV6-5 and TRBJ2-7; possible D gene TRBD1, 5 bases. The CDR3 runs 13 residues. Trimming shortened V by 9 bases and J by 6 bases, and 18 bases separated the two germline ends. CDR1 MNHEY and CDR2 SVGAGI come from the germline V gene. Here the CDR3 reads CARSDQGMCEQYF. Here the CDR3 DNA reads TGTGCCAGATCAGACCAGGGTATGTGCGAGCAGTACTTC.

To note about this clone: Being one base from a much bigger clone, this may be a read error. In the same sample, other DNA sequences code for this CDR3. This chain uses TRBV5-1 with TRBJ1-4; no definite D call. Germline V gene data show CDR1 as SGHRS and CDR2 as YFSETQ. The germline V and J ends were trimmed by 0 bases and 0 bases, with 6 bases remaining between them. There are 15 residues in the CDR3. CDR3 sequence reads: CASSLGQTTNEKLFF. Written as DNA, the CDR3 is TGCGCCAGCAGCTTGGGTCAGACAACTAATGAAAAACTGTTTTTT. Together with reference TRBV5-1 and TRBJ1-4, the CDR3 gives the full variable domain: KAGVTQTPRYLIKTRGQQVTLSCSPISGHRSVSWYQQTPGQGLQFLFEYFSETQRNKGNFPGRFSGRQFSNSRSEMNVSTLELGDSALYLCASSLGQTTNEKLFFGSGTQLSVL.

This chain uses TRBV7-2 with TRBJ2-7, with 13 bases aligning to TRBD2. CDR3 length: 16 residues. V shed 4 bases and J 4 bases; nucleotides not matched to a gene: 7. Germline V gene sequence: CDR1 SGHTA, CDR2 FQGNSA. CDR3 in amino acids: CASSSRWGLAGYEQYF. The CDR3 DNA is TGTGCCAGCAGCTCCCGATGGGGACTAGCGGGATACGAGCAGTACTTC.

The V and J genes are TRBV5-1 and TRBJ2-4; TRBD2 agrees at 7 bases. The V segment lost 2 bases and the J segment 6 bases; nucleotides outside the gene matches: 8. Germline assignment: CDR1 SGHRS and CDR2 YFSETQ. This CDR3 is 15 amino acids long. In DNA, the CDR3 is TGCGCCAGCAGCTTTCTAGAGGGAGGGCGAAACATTCAGTACTTC. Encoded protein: CASSFLEGGRNIQYF.

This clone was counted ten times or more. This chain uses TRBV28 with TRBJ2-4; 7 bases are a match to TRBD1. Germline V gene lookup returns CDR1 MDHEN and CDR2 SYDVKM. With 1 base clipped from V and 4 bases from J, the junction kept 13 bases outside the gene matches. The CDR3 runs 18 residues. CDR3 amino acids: CASSLYGTVALEKNIQYF. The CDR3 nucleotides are TGTGCCAGCAGTTTATATGGGACAGTCGCCTTGGAGAAAAACATTCAGTACTTC. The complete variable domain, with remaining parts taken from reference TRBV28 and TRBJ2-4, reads DVKVTQSSRYLVKRTGEKVFLECVQDMDHENMFWYRQDPGLGLRLIYFSYDVKMKEKGDIPEGYSVSREKKERFSLILESASTNQTSMYLCASSLYGTVALEKNIQYFGAGTRLSVL.

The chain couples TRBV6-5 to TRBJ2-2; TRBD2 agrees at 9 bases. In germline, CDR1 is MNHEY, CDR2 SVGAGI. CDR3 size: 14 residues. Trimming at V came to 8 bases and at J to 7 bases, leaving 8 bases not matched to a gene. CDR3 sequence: CASQQSGRIGELFF. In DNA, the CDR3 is TGTGCCAGCCAGCAGAGCGGGAGGATCGGGGAGCTGTTTTTT.

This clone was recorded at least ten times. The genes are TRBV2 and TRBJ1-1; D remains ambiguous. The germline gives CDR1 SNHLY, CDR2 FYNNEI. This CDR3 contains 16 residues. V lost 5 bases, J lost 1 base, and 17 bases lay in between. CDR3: CASSKLWGVGNTEAFF. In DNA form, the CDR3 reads TGTGCCAGCAGTAAATTATGGGGTGTTGGGAACACTGAAGCTTTCTTT.

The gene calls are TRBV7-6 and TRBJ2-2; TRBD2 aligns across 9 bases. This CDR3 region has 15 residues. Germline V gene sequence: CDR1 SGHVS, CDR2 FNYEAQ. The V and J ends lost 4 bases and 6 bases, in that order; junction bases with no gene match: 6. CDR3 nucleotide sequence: TGTGCCAGCAGCTCCATAGCGGGAGTAGCCGGGGAGCTGTTTTTT. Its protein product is CASSSIAGVAGELFF.

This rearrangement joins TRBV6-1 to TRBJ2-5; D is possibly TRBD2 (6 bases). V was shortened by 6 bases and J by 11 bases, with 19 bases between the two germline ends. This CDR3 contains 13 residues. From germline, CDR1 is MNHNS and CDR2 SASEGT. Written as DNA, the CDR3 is TGTGCCAGCAGCGTAGCTAGTGGAGGGGAGCAGTACTTC. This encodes CASSVASGGEQYF.

The CDR3 DNA reads TGTGCCAGCAGCTTACGGCCTCCGGGAGTGGCCAAAAACATTCAGTACTTC. Translating gives CASSLRPPGVAKNIQYF. The chain uses TRBV7-2 and TRBJ2-4; D is perhaps TRBD2 (6 bases). Trimming took 2 bases from V and 1 from J, leaving 15 bases between them. Per the germline V gene, CDR1 is SGHTA and CDR2 is FQGNSA. This CDR3 region has 17 residues.

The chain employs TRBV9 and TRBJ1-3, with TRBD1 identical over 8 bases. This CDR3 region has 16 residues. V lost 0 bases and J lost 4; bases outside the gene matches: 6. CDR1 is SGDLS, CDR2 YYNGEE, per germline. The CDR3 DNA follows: TGTGCCAGCAGCGTAGGGCAGGGGGCGGCCGGAAACACCATATATTTT. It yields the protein CASSVGQGAAGNTIYF.

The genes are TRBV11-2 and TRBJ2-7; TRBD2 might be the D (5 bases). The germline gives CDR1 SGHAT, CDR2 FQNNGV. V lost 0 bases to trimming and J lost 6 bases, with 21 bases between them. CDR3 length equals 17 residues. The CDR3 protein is CASSLDGIASRPLEQYF. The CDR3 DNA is TGTGCCAGCAGCTTAGATGGGATAGCTAGCAGACCCCTCGAGCAGTACTTC.

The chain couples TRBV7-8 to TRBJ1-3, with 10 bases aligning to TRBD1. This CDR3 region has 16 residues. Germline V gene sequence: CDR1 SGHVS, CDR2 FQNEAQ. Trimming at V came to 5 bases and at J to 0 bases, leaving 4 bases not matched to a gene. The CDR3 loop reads CASSTRDRGSGNTIYF. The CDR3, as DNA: TGTGCCAGCAGCACTCGGGACAGGGGCTCTGGAAACACCATATATTTT.

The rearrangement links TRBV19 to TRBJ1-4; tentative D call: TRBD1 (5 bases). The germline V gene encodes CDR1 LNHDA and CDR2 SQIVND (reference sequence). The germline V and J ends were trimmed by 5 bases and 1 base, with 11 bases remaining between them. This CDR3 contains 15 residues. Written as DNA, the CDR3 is TGTGCCAGTAGTCCTAGGGGAGGAACTAATGAAAAACTGTTTTTT. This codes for CASSPRGGTNEKLFF.

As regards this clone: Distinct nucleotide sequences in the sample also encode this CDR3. CDR3 region: CASSLYGQPQHF. CDR3 in DNA: TGTGCCAGCAGTTTATATGGACAGCCCCAGCATTTT. The chain links TRBV28 to TRBJ1-5; D uncertain. The CDR3 has 12 amino acids. From germline, CDR1 is MDHEN and CDR2 SYDVKM. The germline V and J ends were trimmed by 1 base and 7 bases, with 5 bases remaining between them. Complete variable domain (other parts from reference TRBV28 and TRBJ1-5): DVKVTQSSRYLVKRTGEKVFLECVQDMDHENMFWYRQDPGLGLRLIYFSYDVKMKEKGDIPEGYSVSREKKERFSLILESASTNQTSMYLCASSLYGQPQHFGDGTRLSIL.

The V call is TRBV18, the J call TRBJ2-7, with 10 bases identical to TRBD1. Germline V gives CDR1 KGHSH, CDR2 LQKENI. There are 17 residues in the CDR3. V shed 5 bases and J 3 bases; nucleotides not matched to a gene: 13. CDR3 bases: TGTGCCAGCTCAGGGACAGGGGCGTGGGTTCCTGACTACGAGCAGTACTTC. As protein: CASSGTGAWVPDYEQYF.

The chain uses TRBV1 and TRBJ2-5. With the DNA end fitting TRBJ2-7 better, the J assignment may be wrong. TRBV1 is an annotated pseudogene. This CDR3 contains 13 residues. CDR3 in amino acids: CTSSQGTAYEQYF. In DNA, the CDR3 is TGCACCAGCAGCCAAGGGACGGCCTACGAGCAGTACTTC.

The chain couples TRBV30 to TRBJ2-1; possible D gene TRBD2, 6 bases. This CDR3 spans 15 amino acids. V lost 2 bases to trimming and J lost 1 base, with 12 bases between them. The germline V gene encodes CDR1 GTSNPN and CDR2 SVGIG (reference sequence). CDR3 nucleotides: TGTGCCTGGAGTACGCGGGGAGGATCCTACAATGAGCAGTTCTTC. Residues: CAWSTRGGSYNEQFF.

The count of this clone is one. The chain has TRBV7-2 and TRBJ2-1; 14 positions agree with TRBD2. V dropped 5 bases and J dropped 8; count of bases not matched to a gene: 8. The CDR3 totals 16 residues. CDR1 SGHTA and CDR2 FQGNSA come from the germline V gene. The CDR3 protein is CASSRTSGRPWDEQFF. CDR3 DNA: TGTGCCAGCAGCCGGACTAGCGGGAGGCCTTGGGATGAGCAGTTCTTC.

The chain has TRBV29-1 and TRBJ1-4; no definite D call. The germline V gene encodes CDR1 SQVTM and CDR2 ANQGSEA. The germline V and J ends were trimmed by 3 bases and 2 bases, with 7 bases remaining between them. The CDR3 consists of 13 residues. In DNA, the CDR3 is TGCAGCGTTGACAGTGGGACTAATGAAAAACTGTTTTTT. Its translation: CSVDSGTNEKLFF.

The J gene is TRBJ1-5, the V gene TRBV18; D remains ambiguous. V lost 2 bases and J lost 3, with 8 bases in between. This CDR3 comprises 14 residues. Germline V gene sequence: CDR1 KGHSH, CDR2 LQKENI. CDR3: CASSPGGPNQPQHF. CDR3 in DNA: TGTGCCAGCTCACCAGGCGGCCCCAATCAGCCCCAGCATTTT.